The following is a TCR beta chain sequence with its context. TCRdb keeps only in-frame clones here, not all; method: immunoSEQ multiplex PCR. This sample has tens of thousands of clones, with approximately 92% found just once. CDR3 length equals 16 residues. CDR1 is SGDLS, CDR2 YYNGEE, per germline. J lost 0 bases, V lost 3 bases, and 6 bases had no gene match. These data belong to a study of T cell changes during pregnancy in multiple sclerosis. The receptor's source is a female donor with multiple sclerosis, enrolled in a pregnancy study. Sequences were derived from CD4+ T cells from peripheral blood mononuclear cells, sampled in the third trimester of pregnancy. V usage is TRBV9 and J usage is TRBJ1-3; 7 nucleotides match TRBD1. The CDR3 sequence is CASSGTGTISGNTIYF. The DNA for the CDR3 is TGTGCCAGCAGCGGGACAGGTACCATCTCTGGAAACACCATATATTTT.